These 16 T cell receptor beta chains were all obtained from the same sample, sequenced in a study of blood T cell repertoires in COVID-19. Libraries were prepared by immunoSEQ multiplex PCR; TCRdb keeps only in-frame clonotypes and omits some of them. The sample shows under 300,000 clones, 85% to 90% of them seen only once. Material for sequencing was PBMCs or T cells enriched from blood (not recorded which). These receptor sequences come from a woman aged 18-29 years who had recovered from COVID-19.

This chain uses TRBV28 with TRBJ1-4, with D unclear. From germline, CDR1 is MDHEN and CDR2 SYDVKM. Trimming took off 1 base at V and 8 bases at J, with 17 bases between the two ends. The CDR3 consists of 16 residues. DNA of the CDR3: TGTGCCAGCAGTTTATTGGCCAGGATCGGGGAAGAAAAACTGTTTTTT. Protein product: CASSLLARIGEEKLFF.

The chain combines TRBV7-9 with TRBJ2-7; tentatively, D is TRBD1 (6 bases). The CDR3 contains 15 residues. Germline V lookup: CDR1 SEHNR, CDR2 FQNEAQ (reference sequence). V was pared by 4 bases and J by 2 bases, with 15 bases between. CDR3 DNA sequence: TGTGCCAGCAGCTCCGAAGACAGGTCCCCCTACGAGCAGTACTTC. Translation: CASSSEDRSPYEQYF.

The chain recombines TRBV7-9 with TRBJ1-2; 7 bases agree with TRBD1. After removal of 7 bases from V and 7 bases from J, the junction contained 6 bases not matched to a gene. The CDR3 has 12 amino acids. The germline CDR1 and CDR2 sequences are SEHNR and FQNEAQ (reference sequence). The CDR3 DNA is TGTGCCAGCACTGGGACAGATTCTGGCTACACCTTC. Translating gives CASTGTDSGYTF.

The gene calls are TRBV5-1 and TRBJ1-3, with no clear D. Germline CDR1 SGHRS, CDR2 YFSETQ. This CDR3 is 15 amino acids long. V lost 0 bases to trimming and J lost 4 bases, with 11 bases between them. CDR3 in DNA: TGCGCCAGCAGCTTGGATGGACTATCCGGAAACACCATATATTTT. Protein sequence: CASSLDGLSGNTIYF.

V is TRBV30 and J is TRBJ1-1; a possible D gene is TRBD1 (6 bases). V lost 1 base, J lost 3 bases, and 6 bases lay in between. The V gene's germline CDR1 is GTSNPN and CDR2 SVGIG (reference sequence). The CDR3 has 12 amino acids. The CDR3 loop reads CAWSEGDTEAFF. In nucleotides, the CDR3 is TGTGCCTGGAGTGAGGGGGACACTGAAGCTTTCTTT.

The rearrangement links TRBV7-6 to TRBJ2-5, with TRBD2 matching 10 bases. The V and J ends lost 7 bases and 2 bases, in that order; junction bases with no gene match: 10. Germline V gives CDR1 SGHVS, CDR2 FNYEAQ. This CDR3 region has 16 residues. The CDR3 sequence: CASTLQRGGGQETQYF. DNA of the CDR3: TGTGCCAGCACCTTGCAGCGGGGGGGTGGGCAAGAGACCCAGTACTTC.

In regard to this clone: One end of the junction is discordant with germline, which a read error may explain. The chain links TRBV6-5 to TRBJ1-4; D gene uncertain. Germline CDR1 and CDR2: MNHEY and SVGAGI. This CDR3 has 14 residues. The DNA of the CDR3 is TGTGCCTGCAGCCGGGAGACCGCATTTGAAAAACTGTTTTTT. It translates to CACSRETAFEKLFF.

J is TRBJ2-2 and V is TRBV5-4; possible D gene TRBD1, 5 bases. The CDR3 spans 15 residues. V was pared by 3 bases and J by 1 base, with 10 bases between. The germline V gene encodes CDR1 SGHNT and CDR2 YYREEE (reference sequence). The CDR3 nucleotides are TGTGCCAGCAGCTCTTCCCAGGGGAACACCGGGGAGCTGTTTTTT. This sequence encodes CASSSSQGNTGELFF.

This clone was seen just once. The gene calls are TRBV18 and TRBJ2-5; weak D call: TRBD1 (6 bases). CDR3 length: 13 amino acids. CDR1 is KGHSH and CDR2 is LQKENI in the germline V gene. The germline V and J ends were trimmed by 2 bases and 3 bases, with 7 bases remaining between them. The CDR3 region has the DNA TGTGCCAGCTCACCAAGACAGGAAGAGACCCAGTACTTC. Encoded protein: CASSPRQEETQYF. The entire variable domain, with the rest obtained from reference TRBV18 and TRBJ2-5, is as follows: NAGVMQNPRHLVRRRGQEARLRCSPMKGHSHVYWYRQLPEEGLKFMVYLQKENIIDESGMPKERFSAEFPKEGPSILRIQQVVRGDSAAYFCASSPRQEETQYFGPGTRLLVL.

CDR3 sequence (DNA): TGTGCCAGCAGCGACCAGACAGTAGCGAACACTGAAGCTTTCTTT. The encoded protein is CASSDQTVANTEAFF. V is TRBV5-5 and J is TRBJ1-1; possible D gene TRBD1, 5 bases. V was clipped by 4 bases and J by 1 base, with 14 bases between them. The germline gives CDR1 SGHKS, CDR2 YYEKEE (reference sequence). The CDR3 contains 15 residues.

V and J are TRBV11-3 and TRBJ1-1; D call uncertain. This CDR3 comprises 13 residues. The V end was cut by 5 bases, the J end by 1 base, with 8 bases between. Germline V CDR1 and CDR2: SGHNT, YENEEA. CDR3 sequence (DNA): TGTGCCAGCAGCCCGCGAGGGAACACTGAAGCTTTCTTT. It specifies CASSPRGNTEAFF.

V and J are TRBV6-5 and TRBJ2-1; a possible D gene is TRBD1 (6 bases). The germline V and J ends were trimmed by 1 base and 10 bases, with 14 bases remaining between them. Germline V gene lookup returns CDR1 MNHEY and CDR2 SVGAGI. The CDR3 is 14 residues long. CDR3 loop: CASSYFPGEIEQFF. CDR3 DNA: TGTGCCAGCAGTTACTTCCCAGGGGAAATCGAGCAGTTCTTC.

This rearrangement joins TRBV28 to TRBJ2-1, with 11 bases fitting TRBD2. Germline V gene sequence: CDR1 MDHEN, CDR2 SYDVKM. V trimming: 8 bases; J trimming: 3 bases; junction bases outside the gene matches: 6. The CDR3 spans 15 residues. CDR3 sequence reads: CASWELAGVYNEQFF. The CDR3 bases are TGTGCCAGCTGGGAACTAGCGGGGGTCTACAATGAGCAGTTCTTC.

This chain joins TRBV2 and TRBJ2-5; 10 nucleotides agree with TRBD1. The V and J ends lost 6 bases and 5 bases, in that order; junction bases with no gene match: 3. Germline V gene sequence: CDR1 SNHLY, CDR2 FYNNEI. CDR3 length: 13 amino acids. The CDR3 is CASSGTGVETQYF. The CDR3 DNA reads as TGTGCCAGCAGCGGGACAGGGGTTGAGACCCAGTACTTC.

The rearrangement joins TRBV4-2 to TRBJ1-3; the match to TRBD1 covers 9 bases. In germline, CDR1 is LGHNA, CDR2 YNFKEQ. The CDR3 is made up of 18 amino acids. With V trimmed by 0 bases and J by 3 bases, 9 bases remained unmatched. The CDR3 here is CASSQDLTGTGIGNTIYF. The CDR3 coding sequence is TGTGCCAGCAGCCAAGATCTCACCGGGACAGGGATTGGAAACACCATATATTTT.

V and J are TRBV11-1 and TRBJ1-4; no clear D. V dropped 1 base and J dropped 7 bases, with 7 bases sitting between them. This CDR3 is 13 amino acids long. Looked up from germline, CDR1 is SGHAT and CDR2 is FQDESV (reference sequence). CDR3 DNA sequence: TGTGCCAGCAGCTTAGACAATGGTGAAAAACTGTTTTTT. Encoded protein: CASSLDNGEKLFF.